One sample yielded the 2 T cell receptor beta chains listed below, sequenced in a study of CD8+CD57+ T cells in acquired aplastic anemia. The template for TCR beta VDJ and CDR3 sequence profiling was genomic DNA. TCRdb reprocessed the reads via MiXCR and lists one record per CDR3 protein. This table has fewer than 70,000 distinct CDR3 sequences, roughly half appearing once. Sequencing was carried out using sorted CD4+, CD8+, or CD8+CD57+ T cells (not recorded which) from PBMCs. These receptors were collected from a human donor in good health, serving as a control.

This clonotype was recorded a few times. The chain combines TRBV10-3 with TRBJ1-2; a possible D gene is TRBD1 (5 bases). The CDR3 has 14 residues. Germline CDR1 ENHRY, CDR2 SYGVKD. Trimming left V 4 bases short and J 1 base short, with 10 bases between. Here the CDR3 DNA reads TGTGCCATCAGTGGAGTCGGGGGTAACTATGGCTACACCTTC. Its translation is CAISGVGGNYGYTF.

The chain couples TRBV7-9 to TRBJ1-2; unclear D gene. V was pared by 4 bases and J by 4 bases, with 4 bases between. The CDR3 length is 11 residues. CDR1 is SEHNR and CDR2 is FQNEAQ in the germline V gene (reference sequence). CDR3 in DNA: TGTGCCAGCAGCTCATCCTATGGCTACACCTTC. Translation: CASSSSYGYTF.